The 12 T cell receptor beta chains presented below share a single source sample, sequenced in a study of breast tumors, draining lymph nodes, adjacent tissues. Samples came from axillary lymph nodes draining the breast cancer. A single record per CDR3 protein comes from TCRdb applying MiXCR to the multiplex PCR reads. The table has over 200,000 distinct CDR3 sequences, less than 40% seen once. Sequenced material: axillary lymph node tissue. The receptors here all came from a female donor with breast cancer. Some clones in this sample may be carry-over from other donors' samples.

This clonotype was observed at least ten times. The chain carries TRBV19 and TRBJ2-1, with D tentatively TRBD1 or TRBD2 (6 bases each). Per the germline V gene, CDR1 is LNHDA and CDR2 is SQIVND (reference sequence). The V gene lost 6 bases and the J gene lost 8 bases, with 17 bases spanning the gap. The CDR3 loop spans 14 amino acids. CDR3 region: CASSRSGGSDEQFF. The CDR3 coding sequence is TGTGCCAGTAGCCGGTCCGGGGGCAGCGATGAGCAGTTCTTC. Drawing the rest from reference TRBV19 and TRBJ2-1, the complete variable domain is DGGITQSPKYLFRKEGQNVTLSCEQNLNHDAMYWYRQDPGQGLRLIYYSQIVNDFQKGDIAEGYSVSREKKESFPLTVTSAQKNPTAFYLCASSRSGGSDEQFFGPGTRLTVL.

There are a few counts of this clonotype. A read error may explain this, as a much larger clone is one base away. The J gene is TRBJ2-7, the V gene TRBV20-1; the match to TRBD2 covers 11 bases. CDR3 length equals 11 residues. The germline gives CDR1 DFQATT, CDR2 SNEGSKA (reference sequence). The DNA of the CDR3 is TGCAGTGCTAGTAGCGGGAGGGAGCAGTCCTTC. Translated, it gives CSASSGREQSF.

This clonotype was counted between two and nine times. The V and J genes are TRBV7-9 and TRBJ1-1; TRBD1 is a possible D gene (6 bases). V dropped 9 bases and J dropped 0 bases, with 11 bases sitting between them. Looked up from germline, CDR1 is SEHNR and CDR2 is FQNEAQ (reference sequence). The CDR3 loop spans 13 amino acids. The CDR3 loop reads CASGQSLNTEAFF. The CDR3 DNA sequence: TGTGCCAGTGGACAGAGTTTGAACACTGAAGCTTTCTTT.

V is TRBV19 and J is TRBJ1-5, with D maybe TRBD1 (6 bases). Deletions cut 3 bases from V and 13 bases from J, with 19 bases between. Germline CDR1 reads LNHDA; CDR2 reads SQIVND (reference sequence). The CDR3 totals 14 residues. Written as DNA, the CDR3 is TGTGCCAGTAGTATTTTGTTTGGGGGGGCTGCTCAGCATTTT. Amino acids: CASSILFGGAAQHF.

This chain links TRBV5-4 with TRBJ2-1; 8 positions match TRBD1. Germline CDR1 SGHNT, CDR2 YYREEE (reference sequence). The CDR3 extends over 13 amino acids. Unmatched junction bases numbered 5, after V lost 4 bases and J lost 8 bases. The CDR3 region has the DNA TGTGCCAGCAGCCAGGACAGGGCTGATGAGCAGTTCTTC. Protein sequence: CASSQDRADEQFF.

The chain has TRBV7-2 and TRBJ2-4; TRBD2 agrees at 8 bases. The junction had 14 bases not matched to a gene; V was cut back by 8 bases and J by 2 bases. Germline CDR1 and CDR2: SGHTA and FQGNSA. This CDR3 has 17 amino acids. This CDR3 reads CASGPGLGLDSKNIQYF. The CDR3 nucleotides are TGTGCCAGCGGCCCCGGTCTGGGACTAGACTCCAAAAACATTCAGTACTTC.

The sample holds many counts of this clonotype. The chain has TRBV6-1 and TRBJ2-3; tentative D call: TRBD2 (5 bases). CDR1 and CDR2 (germline): MNHNS, SASEGT. Trimming took off 3 bases at V and 2 bases at J, with 12 bases between the two ends. This CDR3 spans 15 amino acids. The DNA for the CDR3 is TGTGCCAGCAGTGATAAGGGAGTCTCCACAGATACGCAGTATTTT. This codes for CASSDKGVSTDTQYF.

In this sample, this clonotype turned up many times. The genes are TRBV29-1 and TRBJ2-7, with TRBD2 matching 8 bases. This CDR3 has 15 residues. Germline V gene sequence: CDR1 SQVTM, CDR2 ANQGSEA. J was trimmed by 2 bases and V by 4 bases; bases with no gene match: 10. As DNA, the CDR3 is TGCAGCGTTGGGACACCGGGACTAGGGGCCTACGAGCAGTACTTC. Translating it yields CSVGTPGLGAYEQYF.

This chain uses TRBV6-5 with TRBJ1-1; D not certain. With 4 bases removed from V and 5 bases from J, the gap between germline ends came to 8 bases. This CDR3 spans 12 amino acids. Germline assignment: CDR1 MNHEY and CDR2 SVGAGI. DNA for the CDR3: TGTGCCAGCAGTTCCGACTCGACTGAAGCTTTCTTT. Protein: CASSSDSTEAFF.

Only one count was recorded for this clonotype. This may arise from a read error, as a much more abundant clone is one base away. V is TRBV6-1 and J is TRBJ2-6; 7 bases agree with TRBD1. Germline V gene data show CDR1 as MNHNS and CDR2 as SASEGT. The CDR3 has 19 amino acids. The CDR3 loop is CASSELPGQFFSRANVLTF. The CDR3, as DNA: TGTGCCAGCAGTGAATTACCGGGACAGTTCTTCTCTAGGGCCAACGTCCTGACTTTC.

Many counts were recorded for this clonotype. V and J are TRBV12-5 and TRBJ2-3; 10 nucleotides align to TRBD2. Germline V CDR1 and CDR2: LGHNT, FRNRAP. The CDR3 has 16 residues. Losses at the gene ends were 5 bases for V and 2 bases for J; bases not matched to a gene: 7. The CDR3 here is CASGPGLARHTDTQYF. For the CDR3, the DNA is TGTGCTAGTGGTCCGGGACTAGCGCGACACACAGATACGCAGTATTTT.

The sample holds many counts of this clonotype. The rearrangement links TRBV9 to TRBJ2-1, with 8 bases matching TRBD2. The V segment lost 3 bases and the J segment 7 bases; nucleotides outside the gene matches: 9. The germline V gene encodes CDR1 SGDLS and CDR2 YYNGEE. CDR3 length: 15 residues. CDR3 in amino acids: CASSAGTRGKNEQFF. The CDR3 DNA is TGTGCCAGCAGCGCCGGGACTAGAGGCAAGAATGAGCAGTTCTTC.